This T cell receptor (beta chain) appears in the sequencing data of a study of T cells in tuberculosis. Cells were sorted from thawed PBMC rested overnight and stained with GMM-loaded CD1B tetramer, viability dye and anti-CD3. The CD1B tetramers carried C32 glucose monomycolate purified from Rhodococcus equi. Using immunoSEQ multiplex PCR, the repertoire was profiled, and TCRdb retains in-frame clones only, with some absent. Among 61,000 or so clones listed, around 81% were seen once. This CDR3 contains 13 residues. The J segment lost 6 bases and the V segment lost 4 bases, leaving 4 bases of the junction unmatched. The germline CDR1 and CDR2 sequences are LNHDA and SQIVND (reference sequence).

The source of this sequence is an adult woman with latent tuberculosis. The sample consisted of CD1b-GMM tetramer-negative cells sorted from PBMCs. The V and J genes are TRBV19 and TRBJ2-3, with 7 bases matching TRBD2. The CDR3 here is CASSKGRADTQYF. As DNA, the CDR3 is TGTGCCAGTAGTAAGGGGAGGGCGGATACGCAGTATTTT.